This entry is about one TCR beta chain. CDR3 size: 15 residues. Germline CDR1 MNHEY, CDR2 SVGAGI. V trimming: 6 bases; J trimming: 4 bases; junction bases outside the gene matches: 11. In the original processing: Reference gene primer amplification yielded estimated nucleated cell counts. Libraries were prepared by immunoSEQ multiplex PCR; TCRdb keeps only in-frame clonotypes and omits some of them. V and J calls plus clone size are reproduced from that table; the DNA served to infer D and trimming. Of 30,000 to 45,000 clones listed, roughly 90% were seen once; the top ten hold around 10%. The source of the sample is a study of blood T cell repertoires in COVID-19. Study details: COVID-19 samples from acute and convalescent phases originated in the United States, Italy and Spain. PBMCs, B-cell-depleted T cells, or T cells provided the cDNA or gDNA that made up the material.

J is TRBJ2-7 and V is TRBV6-5; 8 bases line up with TRBD1. The clonotype was recovered from a man in his 70s with acute or convalescent COVID-19. The sample was peripheral blood. The CDR3 reads CASRGQGFLGYEQYF. The CDR3, as DNA: TGTGCCAGCAGAGGACAGGGATTTCTTGGTTACGAGCAGTACTTC.